This T cell receptor beta chain is from a study of blood T cell repertoires in COVID-19. Turning to the study itself: Samples representing acute and convalescent COVID-19 were sourced from the United States, Italy and Spain. PBMCs, B-cell-depleted T cells, or T cells were the source of the cDNA or gDNA that made up the material.

In the original workflow: From reference gene primer amplification, estimates of nucleated cell counts were derived. Assay: immunoSEQ multiplex PCR; the TCRdb copy retains only in-frame clones and omits some. From that table come the V and J calls and clone size; the DNA was used to work out D and trimming. Among about 250,000 clones, around nine tenths were seen once, and the ten largest hold about 1.6%. Losses at the gene ends were 2 bases for V and 2 bases for J; bases not matched to a gene: 2. Germline V gene data show CDR1 as ENHRY and CDR2 as SYGVKD. This CDR3 region has 15 residues. The specimen was peripheral blood. This TCR derives from a woman aged 60 to 75 who had recovered from COVID-19. This chain uses TRBV10-3 with TRBJ2-2, with 7 bases matching TRBD1. DNA of the CDR3: TGTGCCATCAGTGAGAGGACAGGAAACACCGGGGAGCTGTTTTTT. Amino acid sequence: CAISERTGNTGELFF.